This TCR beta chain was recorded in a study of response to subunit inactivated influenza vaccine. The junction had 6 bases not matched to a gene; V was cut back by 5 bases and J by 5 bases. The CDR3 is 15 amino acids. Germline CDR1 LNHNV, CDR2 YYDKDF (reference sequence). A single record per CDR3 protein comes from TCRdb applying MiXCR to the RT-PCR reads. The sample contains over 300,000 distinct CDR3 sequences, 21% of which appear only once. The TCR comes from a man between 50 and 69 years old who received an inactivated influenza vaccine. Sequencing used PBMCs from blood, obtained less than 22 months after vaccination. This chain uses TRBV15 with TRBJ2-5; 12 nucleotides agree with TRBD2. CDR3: CATSGRLAGVETQYF. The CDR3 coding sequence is TGTGCCACCAGCGGCCGACTAGCGGGAGTGGAGACCCAGTACTTC.